The entry below describes one T cell receptor beta chain. Profiled with immunoSEQ multiplex PCR; TCRdb holds only in-frame clones, not every one. The table records 80,000 to 95,000 clones, approximately 90% of them present only once. This entry is derived from a study of T cell responses to AZD1222 COVID-19 vaccine. Germline loops: CDR1 SGDLS, CDR2 YYNGEE. The CDR3 totals 16 residues. V was trimmed by 0 bases and J by 5 bases, leaving 14 bases between them. The V and J genes are TRBV9 and TRBJ2-2; D gene uncertain. This receptor was taken from an adult in good health. The sequences come from peripheral blood, collected on day 0 of AZD1222 vaccination. DNA for the CDR3: TGTGCCAGCAGCGTAGAGCCCGTCCGACTTACCGGGGAGCTGTTTTTT. Its protein product is CASSVEPVRLTGELFF.